The 27 T cell receptor beta chains presented below share a single source sample, sequenced in a study of control samples from healthy donors and cancer patients. Assay: immunoSEQ multiplex PCR; the TCRdb copy retains only in-frame clones and omits some. The sample holds fewer than 250,000 clones; roughly nine tenths are singletons and the top ten take roughly 1.9%. Sequencing was carried out using blood. The receptor set was obtained from a man aged 25-40 years in good health.

The V and J genes are TRBV20-1 and TRBJ1-2, with a possible D match to TRBD1 (5 bases). The CDR3 length is 12 residues. Germline CDR1 is DFQATT and CDR2 is SNEGSKA (reference sequence). V shed 3 bases and J shed 6 bases, with 11 bases lying between them. The CDR3 DNA reads as TGCAGTGCTAGTCCCGGGACTGATGGCTACACCTTC. Amino acid sequence: CSASPGTDGYTF.

The chain is built from TRBV10-2 and TRBJ1-5; 10 nucleotides agree with TRBD1. The germline V gene has CDR1 WSHSY and CDR2 SAAADI. Trimming cost V 7 bases and J 5 bases; bases outside gene matches: 8. This CDR3 comprises 15 residues. The CDR3 coding sequence is TGCGCCAGCAAAGCCGGGACAGGGGCTTATCAGCCCCAGCATTTT. It encodes CASKAGTGAYQPQHF.

This sequence joins TRBV7-8 and TRBJ2-3, with 9 bases that match TRBD2. The CDR3 sequence is 15 residues long. Germline V gives CDR1 SGHVS, CDR2 FQNEAQ. V was pared by 5 bases and J by 3 bases, with 6 bases of the junction left unmatched. The CDR3 region is CASSPHSGGTDTQYF. In DNA, the CDR3 is TGTGCCAGCAGCCCACACAGCGGGGGGACAGATACGCAGTATTTT.

The chain links TRBV5-1 to TRBJ2-5; TRBD1 is a possible D gene (6 bases). The germline V gene encodes CDR1 SGHRS and CDR2 YFSETQ. Trimming removed 4 bases at V and 4 bases at J, with 11 bases between. The CDR3 covers 13 residues. CDR3: CASSGDIGETQYF. CDR3 coding DNA: TGCGCCAGCAGCGGGGACATCGGAGAGACCCAGTACTTC.

This chain uses TRBV5-1 with TRBJ1-4, with TRBD1 matching 7 bases. The CDR3 covers 14 residues. Germline CDR1 is SGHRS and CDR2 is YFSETQ. The ends lost 5 bases at V and 7 bases at J; junction bases unmatched: 8. Written as DNA, the CDR3 is TGCGCCAGCAGAAGGACAGGAGAGGGTGAAAAACTGTTTTTT. It translates to CASRRTGEGEKLFF.

For the CDR3, the DNA is TGTGCCAGCAGCTTAACTGGGACTAGCGGGGGTGGTATGGGGGAGCAGTACTTC. It translates to CASSLTGTSGGGMGEQYF. The chain couples TRBV7-9 to TRBJ2-7, with TRBD2 matching 14 bases. Germline V CDR1 and CDR2: SEHNR, FQNEAQ (reference sequence). V lost 2 bases and J lost 7; bases outside the gene matches: 13. CDR3 length equals 18 residues.

The chain joins TRBV6-1 to TRBJ2-7, with 9 positions matching TRBD2. Trimming removed 1 base from V and 4 bases from J; junction bases left unmatched: 5. Germline CDR1 reads MNHNS; CDR2 reads SASEGT. The CDR3 consists of 15 residues. The CDR3 loop reads CASSEGLSGGYEQYF. The CDR3 bases are TGTGCCAGCAGTGAAGGTCTTAGCGGGGGATACGAGCAGTACTTC.

This chain uses TRBV6-1 with TRBJ1-5; 9 positions agree with TRBD1. The ends lost 3 bases at V and 0 bases at J; junction bases unmatched: 6. The length of the CDR3 is 17 residues. Looked up from germline, CDR1 is MNHNS and CDR2 is SASEGT. CDR3 nucleotides: TGTGCCAGCAGTGATTTACAGGGGGCGTATAGCAATCAGCCCCAGCATTTT. Protein: CASSDLQGAYSNQPQHF.

The chain employs TRBV19 and TRBJ2-2; TRBD2 matches at 8 bases. The germline V gene has CDR1 LNHDA and CDR2 SQIVND (reference sequence). V lost 5 bases, J lost 11 bases, and 16 bases stayed unmatched. CDR3 length: 16 residues. CDR3: CASSWMGGGSQDELFF. CDR3 coding DNA: TGTGCCAGTAGTTGGATGGGCGGGGGGTCCCAGGATGAGCTGTTTTTT. Full variable domain (outside the CDR3, taken from reference TRBV19 and TRBJ2-2): DGGITQSPKYLFRKEGQNVTLSCEQNLNHDAMYWYRQDPGQGLRLIYYSQIVNDFQKGDIAEGYSVSREKKESFPLTVTSAQKNPTAFYLCASSWMGGGSQDELFFGEGSRLTVL.

The CDR3 region is CASSSDRGLLNEKLFF. CDR3 sequence (DNA): TGTGCCAGTAGTTCGGACAGGGGGCTACTGAATGAAAAACTGTTTTTT. V is TRBV19 and J is TRBJ1-4, with 11 nucleotides matching TRBD1. The CDR3 contains 16 residues. The V gene end was trimmed by 5 bases and the J gene end by 5 bases; junction bases not matched to a gene: 7. Germline V gives CDR1 LNHDA, CDR2 SQIVND (reference sequence).

V gene TRBV6-5 combines with J gene TRBJ1-1; TRBD1 agrees at 8 bases. CDR3 length: 15 residues. V shed 5 bases and J 1 base; nucleotides not matched to a gene: 6. Germline V gene sequence: CDR1 MNHEY, CDR2 SVGAGI. The CDR3 nucleotides read TGTGCCAGCAGTAGAGGGGACAGGCGGAACACTGAAGCTTTCTTT. Encoded protein: CASSRGDRRNTEAFF.

The V call is TRBV5-1, the J call TRBJ2-3; maybe TRBD1 (5 bases). CDR1 SGHRS and CDR2 YFSETQ come from the germline V gene. CDR3 length: 14 amino acids. Between the trimmed V and J ends, which lost 4 bases and 0 bases, there was a span of 9 bases. The CDR3 here is CASSGRGSTDTQYF. Here the CDR3 DNA reads TGCGCCAGCAGCGGTAGGGGTAGCACAGATACGCAGTATTTT.

The CDR3: CASSTGQGLGGAFF. The CDR3 DNA reads as TGTGCCAGCAGTACCGGACAGGGGTTGGGGGGTGCTTTCTTT. The chain links TRBV2 to TRBJ1-1; TRBD1 agrees at 9 bases. Trimming took 5 bases from V and 11 from J; bases not matched to a gene: 12. Germline lookup yields CDR1 SNHLY and CDR2 FYNNEI. This CDR3 is built from 14 residues. The variable domain in full, with the rest retrieved from reference TRBV2 and TRBJ1-1, is EPEVTQTPSHQVTQMGQEVILRCVPISNHLYFYWYRQILGQKVEFLVSFYNNEISEKSEIFDDQFSVERPDGSNFTLKIRSTKLEDSAMYFCASSTGQGLGGAFFGQGTRLTVV.

The chain combines TRBV5-4 with TRBJ2-1; 12 bases map to TRBD2. V dropped 5 bases and J dropped 7; count of bases not matched to a gene: 10. CDR1 and CDR2 (germline): SGHNT, YYREEE (reference sequence). The CDR3 has 16 residues. This CDR3 is CASRPPGLAGINEQFF. The CDR3, as DNA: TGTGCCAGCAGGCCCCCCGGACTAGCGGGGATTAATGAGCAGTTCTTC. Drawing the rest from reference TRBV5-4 and TRBJ2-1, the complete variable domain is ETGVTQSPTHLIKTRGQQVTLRCSSQSGHNTVSWYQQALGQGPQFIFQYYREEENGRGNFPPRFSGLQFPNYSSELNVNALELDDSALYLCASRPPGLAGINEQFFGPGTRLTVL.

The CDR3 nucleotides read TGTGCCAGCAGTTTGACGGGTGAAGCTTTCTTT. It codes for CASSLTGEAFF. The chain joins TRBV28 to TRBJ1-1; D is undetermined. V lost 3 bases, J lost 7 bases, and 6 bases lay in between. Germline CDR1 reads MDHEN; CDR2 reads SYDVKM. The CDR3 loop spans 11 amino acids.

The rearrangement uses TRBV27 and TRBJ1-1; TRBD1 aligns across 10 bases. Unmatched junction bases numbered 12, after V lost 5 bases and J lost 9 bases. This CDR3 has 15 amino acids. Germline values: CDR1 MNHEY, CDR2 SMNVEV (reference sequence). The CDR3 protein is CASSPKTGTGVKAFF. The CDR3 coding sequence is TGTGCCAGCAGTCCCAAAACCGGGACAGGGGTAAAAGCTTTCTTT.

This clone was counted once. J is TRBJ1-6 and V is TRBV29-1, with TRBD1 as a possible D gene (6 bases). Trimming removed 7 bases at V and 0 bases at J, with 13 bases between. Germline V lookup: CDR1 SQVTM, CDR2 ANQGSEA. The CDR3 is 15 residues long. The DNA of the CDR3 is TGCAGCGCCCGACAGGATAGCTCCTATAATTCACCCCTCCACTTT. It translates to CSARQDSSYNSPLHF.

The chain combines TRBV4-1 with TRBJ2-7; D ambiguous. There are 15 residues in the CDR3. Germline V gene lookup returns CDR1 MGHRA and CDR2 YSYEKL. Trimming pared 3 bases from V and 1 base from J, leaving 13 bases between. In nucleotides, the CDR3 is TGCGCCAGCAGCCAGAACAGCGCCCGATCCTACGAGCAGTACTTC. Translating gives CASSQNSARSYEQYF.

CDR3 in DNA: TGCGCCAGCAGCGCAAGATATGTACGGGTTCGGGCAACAGATACGCAGTATTTT. Its translation is CASSARYVRVRATDTQYF. The chain combines TRBV4-1 with TRBJ2-3; D is undetermined. The CDR3 totals 18 residues. Germline V gene lookup returns CDR1 MGHRA and CDR2 YSYEKL. Trimming shortened V by 5 bases and J by 3 bases, and 24 bases separated the two germline ends.

This clone was detected many times. The CDR3 reads CATSDSTSNQPQHF. The CDR3 DNA reads as TGTGCCACCAGTGATTCCACTAGCAATCAGCCCCAGCATTTT. V and J are TRBV24-1 and TRBJ1-5; D not certain. Per the germline V gene, CDR1 is KGHDR and CDR2 is SFDVKD. This CDR3 is built from 14 residues. V dropped 2 bases and J dropped 0 bases, with 4 bases sitting between them.

The chain couples TRBV7-9 to TRBJ1-2; D gene unclear. Germline V gene data show CDR1 as SEHNR and CDR2 as FQNEAQ (reference sequence). The V end was cut by 1 base, the J end by 3 bases, with 12 bases between. This CDR3 comprises 15 residues. Here the CDR3 reads CASSLEREEDYGYTF. The CDR3 DNA follows: TGTGCCAGCAGCTTAGAGCGGGAGGAGGACTATGGCTACACCTTC.

The chain carries TRBV29-1 and TRBJ2-2; the match to TRBD2 covers 10 bases. The V segment lost 6 bases and the J segment 0 bases; nucleotides outside the gene matches: 13. Germline loops: CDR1 SQVTM, CDR2 ANQGSEA. The CDR3 is made up of 18 amino acids. CDR3 in amino acids: CSVIPLGLAGANTGELFF. In nucleotides, the CDR3 is TGCAGCGTCATCCCCCTGGGGCTAGCGGGGGCGAACACCGGGGAGCTGTTTTTT.

The rearrangement uses TRBV6-2 or TRBV6-3 and TRBJ2-1; D unclear. Trimming took 0 bases from V and 4 from J, leaving 10 bases between them. This CDR3 is built from 15 residues. The germline V gene encodes CDR1 MNHEY and CDR2 SVGEGT. CDR3 nucleotides: TGTGCCAGCAGTTACTCACAGAAGGTATACAATGAGCAGTTCTTC. This gives the protein CASSYSQKVYNEQFF.

This sequence joins TRBV19 and TRBJ2-3; 11 positions match TRBD1. The germline gives CDR1 LNHDA, CDR2 SQIVND (reference sequence). V lost 4 bases, J lost 4 bases, and 7 bases stayed unmatched. The CDR3 spans 16 residues. This CDR3 reads CASSTRDRGWADTQYF. CDR3 DNA: TGTGCCAGTAGTACGAGGGACAGGGGGTGGGCAGATACGCAGTATTTT.

V usage is TRBV24-1 and J usage is TRBJ1-2; D is possibly TRBD1 (6 bases). Per germline, CDR1 KGHDR and CDR2 SFDVKD. This CDR3 comprises 19 residues. With 5 bases removed from V and 6 bases from J, the gap between germline ends came to 30 bases. This chain's CDR3 is CATSGGKDSGVLPGDGYTF. CDR3 in DNA: TGTGCCACCAGTGGGGGGAAGGACAGCGGAGTTCTCCCTGGGGATGGCTACACCTTC.

The gene calls are TRBV30 and TRBJ2-3, with a weak D call TRBD2 (6 bases). Trimming took off 2 bases at V and 4 bases at J, with 16 bases between the two ends. Germline V gives CDR1 GTSNPN, CDR2 SVGIG (reference sequence). This CDR3 region has 15 residues. The CDR3 loop is CAWSFRGNPADTQYF. The CDR3 nucleotides are TGTGCCTGGAGTTTCCGGGGGAATCCGGCAGATACGCAGTATTTT.

This chain connects TRBV6-5 to TRBJ1-2; 7 bases fit TRBD1. The CDR3 is made up of 14 amino acids. The germline CDR1 and CDR2 sequences are MNHEY and SVGAGI. With V trimmed by 6 bases and J by 4 bases, 8 bases remained unmatched. The CDR3 is CASRTRQGGYGYTF. The CDR3 DNA reads TGTGCCAGCAGAACCCGACAGGGAGGCTATGGCTACACCTTC.